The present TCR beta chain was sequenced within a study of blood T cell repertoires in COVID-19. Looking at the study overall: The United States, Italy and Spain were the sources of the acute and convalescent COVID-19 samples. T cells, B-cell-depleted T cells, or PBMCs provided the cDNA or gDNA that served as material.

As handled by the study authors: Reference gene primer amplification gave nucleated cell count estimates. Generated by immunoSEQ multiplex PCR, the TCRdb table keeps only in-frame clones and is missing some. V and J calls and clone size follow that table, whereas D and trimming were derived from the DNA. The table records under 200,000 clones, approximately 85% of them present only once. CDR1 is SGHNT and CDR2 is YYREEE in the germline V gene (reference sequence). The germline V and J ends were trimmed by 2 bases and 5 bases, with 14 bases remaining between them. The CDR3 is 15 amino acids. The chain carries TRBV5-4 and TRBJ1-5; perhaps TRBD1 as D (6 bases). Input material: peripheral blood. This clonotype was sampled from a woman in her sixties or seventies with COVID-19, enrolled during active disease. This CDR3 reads CASSLGRGSDQPQHF. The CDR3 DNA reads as TGTGCCAGCAGCTTAGGCAGGGGATCGGATCAGCCCCAGCATTTT.